Below, 21 T cell receptor beta chains from the same sample are listed, as sequenced in a study of immune evolution from preneoplasia to lung adenocarcinoma. Measured with immunoSEQ multiplex PCR; TCRdb has only the in-frame clones, and not every one. The sample includes roughly 38,000 clones, about 74% seen only once; the top ten take under 7.5%. Sequences were obtained from FFPE invasive lung adenocarcinoma tissue. The receptors were sampled from a person aged 55 to 70 with lung adenocarcinoma.

Only a few counts were recorded for this clone. V is TRBV11-2 and J is TRBJ2-1; D unresolved. This CDR3 comprises 15 residues. The germline gives CDR1 SGHAT, CDR2 FQNNGV. V shed 0 bases and J shed 5 bases, with 11 bases lying between them. The CDR3 sequence is CASSLDPMRNNEQFF. The DNA for the CDR3 is TGTGCCAGCAGCTTAGACCCGATGAGGAACAATGAGCAGTTCTTC.

This chain joins TRBV14 and TRBJ1-2; D ambiguous. Germline V gives CDR1 SGHDN, CDR2 FVKESK. The CDR3 is 13 residues long. V lost 4 bases, J lost 4 bases, and 10 bases lay in between. CDR3 sequence reads: CASSPTERYGYTF. As DNA, the CDR3 is TGTGCCAGCAGCCCGACCGAGCGCTATGGCTACACCTTC.

The J gene is TRBJ2-7, the V gene TRBV9; possibly TRBD1 for D (5 bases). The germline V and J ends were trimmed by 1 base and 3 bases, with 11 bases remaining between them. Germline CDR1 and CDR2: SGDLS and YYNGEE. The CDR3 contains 14 residues. The CDR3 coding sequence is TGTGCCAGCAGCGTAATCCCCGACAGCTACGAGCAGTACTTC. Its translation is CASSVIPDSYEQYF.

This sequence joins TRBV2 and TRBJ1-1; D might be TRBD1 (5 bases). This CDR3 comprises 14 residues. V dropped 4 bases and J dropped 3 bases, with 12 bases sitting between them. CDR1 and CDR2 from the germline V gene are SNHLY and FYNNEI. CDR3 sequence reads: CASSVRGGDTEAFF. The CDR3 DNA sequence: TGTGCCAGCAGTGTTCGGGGGGGGGACACTGAAGCTTTCTTT. The complete variable domain, with remaining parts taken from reference TRBV2 and TRBJ1-1, reads EPEVTQTPSHQVTQMGQEVILRCVPISNHLYFYWYRQILGQKVEFLVSFYNNEISEKSEIFDDQFSVERPDGSNFTLKIRSTKLEDSAMYFCASSVRGGDTEAFFGQGTRLTVV.

Here the CDR3 DNA reads TGTGCCACCAGACGGGGACCGAACACCGGGGAGCTGTTTTTT. It encodes CATRRGPNTGELFF. V usage is TRBV2 and J usage is TRBJ2-2; D possibly matches TRBD1 or TRBD2 (5 bases each). V was pared by 10 bases and J by 0 bases, with 12 bases between. This CDR3 is built from 14 residues. Germline CDR1 is SNHLY and CDR2 is FYNNEI.

The chain is built from TRBV18 and TRBJ1-5; no clear D gene. The CDR3 sequence is 14 residues long. The germline gives CDR1 KGHSH, CDR2 LQKENI. V lost 4 bases and J 2 bases, leaving 9 bases between the germline ends. CDR3 residues: CASSQGGGNQPQHF. DNA for the CDR3: TGTGCCAGCTCACAGGGTGGGGGCAATCAGCCCCAGCATTTT.

This clone is classed as medium-sized (0.01 to 0.1%). The genes are TRBV2 and TRBJ2-7; 7 nucleotides line up with TRBD2. Trimming at V came to 3 bases and at J to 0 bases, leaving 5 bases not matched to a gene. From germline, CDR1 is SNHLY and CDR2 FYNNEI. CDR3 size: 15 residues. This CDR3 is CASSEREGTSYEQYF. CDR3 sequence (DNA): TGTGCCAGCAGTGAGAGGGAGGGGACCTCCTACGAGCAGTACTTC.

The gene calls are TRBV4-1 and TRBJ1-4, with D tentatively TRBD1 (5 bases). The germline V and J ends were trimmed by 3 bases and 8 bases, with 19 bases remaining between them. This CDR3 has 16 amino acids. Germline-derived CDR1 and CDR2 are MGHRA and YSYEKL. This CDR3 reads CASSHNRLPGREKLFF. For the CDR3, the DNA is TGCGCCAGCAGCCACAACAGGCTACCGGGTAGGGAAAAACTGTTTTTT.

The chain carries TRBV27 and TRBJ2-7, with TRBD2 identical over 10 bases. There are 16 residues in the CDR3. V shed 0 bases and J 4 bases; nucleotides not matched to a gene: 6. The germline gives CDR1 MNHEY, CDR2 SMNVEV (reference sequence). The CDR3 loop is CASSLSSSGSFYEQYF. In DNA form, the CDR3 reads TGTGCCAGCAGTTTATCGTCTAGCGGGAGTTTTTACGAGCAGTACTTC.

The V and J genes are TRBV28 and TRBJ2-1; D remains ambiguous. The CDR3 extends over 12 amino acids. In germline, CDR1 is MDHEN, CDR2 SYDVKM. Between the trimmed V and J ends, which lost 3 bases and 7 bases, there was a span of 7 bases. The CDR3 DNA reads as TGTGCCAGCAGTTTGTGGCAGAATGAGCAGTTCTTC. Protein: CASSLWQNEQFF. The whole variable domain, filled in from reference TRBV28 and TRBJ2-1, reads DVKVTQSSRYLVKRTGEKVFLECVQDMDHENMFWYRQDPGLGLRLIYFSYDVKMKEKGDIPEGYSVSREKKERFSLILESASTNQTSMYLCASSLWQNEQFFGPGTRLTVL.

DNA for the CDR3: TGTGCCAGCAGCCCCCGGGACAGACAGCAGTACTTC. It yields the protein CASSPRDRQQYF. The chain carries TRBV11-3 and TRBJ2-7; 7 bases are shared with TRBD1. The CDR3 covers 12 residues. Germline-derived CDR1 and CDR2 are SGHNT and YENEEA. The J segment lost 8 bases and the V segment lost 5 bases, leaving 6 bases of the junction unmatched.

V usage is TRBV9 and J usage is TRBJ2-6; D perhaps matches TRBD1 (5 bases). Germline V gene data show CDR1 as SGDLS and CDR2 as YYNGEE. V shed 4 bases and J shed 0 bases, with 14 bases lying between them. There are 17 residues in the CDR3. DNA of the CDR3: TGTGCCAGCAGCCCACAACAGGCCCGCTCTGGGGCCAACGTCCTGACTTTC. It yields the protein CASSPQQARSGANVLTF.

The table lists this clone with a few counts. V and J are TRBV5-4 and TRBJ2-7; 10 positions agree with TRBD2. The germline gives CDR1 SGHNT, CDR2 YYREEE (reference sequence). The V gene end was trimmed by 1 base and the J gene end by 2 bases; junction bases not matched to a gene: 3. CDR3 length: 15 residues. The CDR3 DNA sequence: TGTGCCAGCAGCTTGCAAAGCGGGAGGGCCTACGAGCAGTACTTC. It is translated as CASSLQSGRAYEQYF.

This chain uses TRBV18 with TRBJ2-1, with TRBD2 matching over 8 bases. V lost 3 bases to trimming and J lost 7 bases; unmatched junction nucleotides: 14. CDR3 length: 17 amino acids. CDR1 KGHSH and CDR2 LQKENI come from the germline V gene. CDR3 DNA sequence: TGTGCCAGCTCACCCACCCGAGCCCGACTAGCGAAGAATGAGCAGTTCTTC. This codes for CASSPTRARLAKNEQFF. The full variable domain, its missing parts supplied by reference TRBV18 and TRBJ2-1, is NAGVMQNPRHLVRRRGQEARLRCSPMKGHSHVYWYRQLPEEGLKFMVYLQKENIIDESGMPKERFSAEFPKEGPSILRIQQVVRGDSAAYFCASSPTRARLAKNEQFFGPGTRLTVL.

The rearrangement uses TRBV12-5 and TRBJ1-5; 9 nucleotides align to TRBD1. J gave up 4 bases and V 7 bases, and 2 bases lay outside the gene matches. The germline V gene has CDR1 LGHNT and CDR2 FRNRAP. The CDR3 sequence is 13 residues long. As DNA, the CDR3 is TGTGCTAGTGCCGGGACAGGGAATCAGCCCCAGCATTTT. The encoded protein is CASAGTGNQPQHF. Complete variable domain (other parts from reference TRBV12-5 and TRBJ1-5): DARVTQTPRHKVTEMGQEVTMRCQPILGHNTVFWYRQTMMQGLELLAYFRNRAPLDDSGMPKDRFSAEMPDATLATLKIQPSEPRDSAVYFCASAGTGNQPQHFGDGTRLSIL.

The rearrangement uses TRBV9 and TRBJ2-3, with 10 bases lining up with TRBD2. The CDR3 is 15 amino acids. Germline assignment: CDR1 SGDLS and CDR2 YYNGEE. J lost 8 bases, V lost 5 bases, and 11 bases had no gene match. The CDR3 nucleotides are TGTGCCAGCAGTGGCGGGACTAGCGCTACTTTTACGCAGTATTTT. This encodes CASSGGTSATFTQYF.

The V and J genes are TRBV20-1 and TRBJ2-5; the D is unclear. CDR1 and CDR2 from the germline V gene are DFQATT and SNEGSKA (reference sequence). Trimming removed 3 bases at V and 4 bases at J, with 3 bases between. The CDR3 contains 10 residues. The DNA for the CDR3 is TGCAGTGCTAGCGCAGAGACCCAGTACTTC. Translated, it gives CSASAETQYF.

The J gene is TRBJ1-2, the V gene TRBV5-1; possible D gene TRBD1, 5 bases. V lost 6 bases and J 0 bases, leaving 18 bases between the germline ends. The CDR3 runs 16 residues. Germline CDR1 SGHRS, CDR2 YFSETQ. In DNA form, the CDR3 reads TGCGCCAGCACCCGGGACCCTGGAGGGACTAACTATGGCTACACCTTC. Protein product: CASTRDPGGTNYGYTF.

The genes are TRBV4-2 and TRBJ1-1; D gene unclear. This CDR3 is 13 amino acids long. With 6 bases removed from V and 7 bases from J, the gap between germline ends came to 15 bases. Germline-derived CDR1 and CDR2 are LGHNA and YNFKEQ. DNA of the CDR3: TGTGCCAGCAGTATCTCCTTAATGGATGAAGCTTTCTTT. Translated: CASSISLMDEAFF.

The rearrangement uses TRBV29-1 and TRBJ2-3, with D hard to call. The CDR3 consists of 14 residues. Looked up from germline, CDR1 is SQVTM and CDR2 is ANQGSEA. Trimming left V 7 bases short and J 3 bases short, with 17 bases between. CDR3 loop: CSAQSNLGTDTQYF. In nucleotides, the CDR3 is TGCAGCGCCCAATCCAACTTGGGGACAGATACGCAGTATTTT.

The genes are TRBV28 and TRBJ1-3; D possibly corresponds to TRBD1 (5 bases). The CDR3 totals 15 residues. Germline loops: CDR1 MDHEN, CDR2 SYDVKM. V was trimmed by 4 bases and J by 4 bases, leaving 14 bases between them. The CDR3 loop is CASSWGGAGGNTIYF. CDR3 in DNA: TGTGCCAGCAGTTGGGGAGGTGCAGGGGGAAACACCATATATTTT. The variable domain in full, completed from reference TRBV28 and TRBJ1-3, reads DVKVTQSSRYLVKRTGEKVFLECVQDMDHENMFWYRQDPGLGLRLIYFSYDVKMKEKGDIPEGYSVSREKKERFSLILESASTNQTSMYLCASSWGGAGGNTIYFGEGSWLTVV.